This T cell receptor (beta chain) was sequenced in a study of blood T cell repertoires in COVID-19. Overall study: Material from acute and convalescent COVID-19 was sourced from the United States, Italy and Spain. From T cells, B-cell-depleted T cells, or PBMCs came the material, which was cDNA or gDNA.

Looked up from germline, CDR1 is KGHDR and CDR2 is SFDVKD. V lost 9 bases and J lost 2, with 18 bases in between. This CDR3 spans 15 amino acids. Sequencing was performed with immunoSEQ multiplex PCR; in TCRdb, only in-frame clones are kept and a portion is missing. The sample has approximately 100,000 clones; about nine tenths are singletons. The sequencing sample was made of peripheral blood. V is TRBV24-1 and J is TRBJ2-5; D might be TRBD2 (6 bases). The TCR comes from a man between 65 and 79 years old with acute or convalescent COVID-19. CDR3 amino acids: CATSKGQGGQETQYF. The CDR3 DNA reads TGTGCCACCTCCAAGGGGCAGGGAGGACAAGAGACCCAGTACTTC.